This T cell receptor (beta chain) derives from a study of blood T cells in healthy people across ages. V shed 6 bases and J 14 bases; nucleotides not matched to a gene: 15. Germline V gene data show CDR1 as MDHEN and CDR2 as SYDVKM. The CDR3 totals 14 residues. A sample-barcoded 5' primer and a J-beta primer mix were used in a second PCR of about 7 to 12 cycles. TCRdb re-analysed the 5' RACE reads in MiXCR, keeping a single row per CDR3 protein. The table includes roughly 1.7 million distinct CDR3 sequences, 34% detected once. The sample providers were healthy Caucasian people from Russia, aged roughly 6 to 90.

The receptor comes from a woman between 25 and 40 years old in good health. The chain joins TRBV28 to TRBJ2-1; 8 bases match TRBD2. Specimen: blood. DNA for the CDR3: TGTGCCAGCAGCCCAACAGCGGGAGAGGAGAAGGAGTTCTTC. This codes for CASSPTAGEEKEFF.